Following are 22 T cell receptor beta chains from one sample sequenced in a study of OX40 agonist ivuxolimab in advanced cancers. Sequencing used immunoSEQ multiplex PCR; TCRdb keeps in-frame clones, though not all of them. The sample yields more than 75,000 clones, roughly 86% seen once. The sequencing here drew on CD4+ or CD8+ T cells sorted from blood, taken in a trial of the OX40 agonist ivuxolimab. The receptors shown here come from an adult with an advanced solid tumor such as melanoma, head and neck, liver or kidney cancer.

The sample holds a few counts of this clone. The V call is TRBV4-1, the J call TRBJ1-6, with TRBD1 matching over 11 bases. The V segment lost 2 bases and the J segment 8 bases; nucleotides outside the gene matches: 5. Germline CDR1 and CDR2: MGHRA and YSYEKL. This CDR3 has 16 amino acids. The CDR3 sequence is CASSQNRDRGDSPLHF. The DNA for the CDR3 is TGCGCCAGCAGCCAAAACCGGGACAGGGGGGATTCACCCCTCCACTTT.

The rearrangement uses TRBV5-4 and TRBJ1-2, with no clear D. This CDR3 contains 13 residues. Germline V lookup: CDR1 SGHNT, CDR2 YYREEE (reference sequence). Trimming cost V 4 bases and J 1 base, with 8 bases left between them. CDR3 loop: CASSPWGNYGYTF. In DNA, the CDR3 is TGTGCCAGCAGCCCGTGGGGTAACTATGGCTACACCTTC. The variable domain in full, completed from reference TRBV5-4 and TRBJ1-2, reads ETGVTQSPTHLIKTRGQQVTLRCSSQSGHNTVSWYQQALGQGPQFIFQYYREEENGRGNFPPRFSGLQFPNYSSELNVNALELDDSALYLCASSPWGNYGYTFGSGTRLTVV.

The chain links TRBV29-1 to TRBJ1-5, with TRBD1 matching 7 bases. Germline CDR1 reads SQVTM; CDR2 reads ANQGSEA. The CDR3 is 14 amino acids. Unmatched junction bases numbered 9, after V lost 7 bases and J lost 3 bases. The CDR3 region is CSAPWGTVNQPQHF. CDR3 nucleotides: TGCAGCGCCCCCTGGGGGACAGTCAATCAGCCCCAGCATTTT.

The J gene is TRBJ2-6, the V gene TRBV6-1; no firm D call. Per the germline V gene, CDR1 is MNHNS and CDR2 is SASEGT. V lost 2 bases, J lost 0 bases, and 8 bases lay in between. This CDR3 region has 16 residues. The CDR3 DNA reads TGTGCCAGCAGTGAATTATCGAACTCTGGGGCCAACGTCCTGACTTTC. As protein: CASSELSNSGANVLTF.

This clone is categorized as medium-sized. The rearrangement joins TRBV29-1 to TRBJ1-6, with D perhaps TRBD1 (6 bases). The germline gives CDR1 SQVTM, CDR2 ANQGSEA. The CDR3 is 13 residues long. V was clipped by 4 bases and J by 6 bases, with 10 bases between them. CDR3 nucleotide sequence: TGCAGCGTTGTAGAACAGGGTAATTCACCCCTCCACTTT. Amino acids: CSVVEQGNSPLHF. Filled out from reference TRBV29-1 and TRBJ1-6, the complete variable domain reads SAVISQKPSRDICQRGTSLTIQCQVDSQVTMMFWYRQQPGQSLTLIATANQGSEATYESGFVIDKFPISRPNLTFSTLTVSNMSPEDSSIYLCSVVEQGNSPLHFGNGTRLTVT.

Turning to this clone: The junction differs from germline at one of its ends, possibly a read error. Within the sample, other DNA sequences also encode this same CDR3. The chain uses TRBV2 and TRBJ1-5, with D perhaps matching TRBD1 (6 bases). The CDR3 is made up of 16 amino acids. CDR1 and CDR2 from the germline V gene are SNHLY and FYNNEI. The CDR3 loop is CASSDQTGFGNQPQHF. The CDR3 DNA sequence: TGTGCTAGCAGTGACCAAACAGGGTTTGGCAATCAGCCCCAGCATTTT.

DNA of the CDR3: TGTGCCAGTGGGTATGGACAGGGGGATCAGCCCCAGCATTTT. As protein: CASGYGQGDQPQHF. V is TRBV19 and J is TRBJ1-5; TRBD1 matches 10 bases. With 8 bases clipped from V and 5 bases from J, the junction kept 6 bases outside the gene matches. The length of the CDR3 is 14 residues. Germline V gives CDR1 LNHDA, CDR2 SQIVND (reference sequence).

V gene TRBV20-1 combines with J gene TRBJ1-4, with D unclear. The germline V gene has CDR1 DFQATT and CDR2 SNEGSKA (reference sequence). V lost 2 bases and J lost 15, with 13 bases in between. This CDR3 contains 11 residues. The CDR3 nucleotides read TGCAGTGCTAGAAGCCCCGAGAAAATGTTTTTT. This codes for CSARSPEKMFF.

There are a few counts of this clone. The chain employs TRBV7-3 and TRBJ1-1, with a weak D call TRBD1 (5 bases). Trimming pared 6 bases from V and 1 base from J, leaving 9 bases between. The CDR3 contains 13 residues. Germline V lookup: CDR1 SGHTA, CDR2 FQGTGA. CDR3 bases: TGTGCCAGCAGGGGGGAACCGAACACTGAAGCTTTCTTT. Its translation: CASRGEPNTEAFF.

This clone was observed a single time. The chain uses TRBV19 and TRBJ1-5; D uncertain. The CDR3 consists of 14 residues. The germline V gene encodes CDR1 LNHDA and CDR2 SQIVND (reference sequence). V was trimmed by 3 bases and J by 3 bases, leaving 9 bases between them. CDR3 DNA sequence: TGTGCCAGTAGTATGCCGGGTTACAATCAGCCCCAGCATTTT. As protein: CASSMPGYNQPQHF.

This clone appeared a single time. The chain recombines TRBV5-5 with TRBJ2-7; D gene uncertain. The ends were cut back, 4 bases at V and 0 bases at J, with 2 bases in the middle. Per germline, CDR1 SGHKS and CDR2 YYEKEE (reference sequence). This CDR3 region has 11 residues. The CDR3 spells CASSGSYEQYF. The DNA of the CDR3 is TGTGCCAGCAGCGGCTCCTACGAGCAGTACTTC.

The chain couples TRBV7-9 to TRBJ2-1; 11 bases match TRBD2. This CDR3 has 13 amino acids. V lost 9 bases, J lost 5 bases, and 3 bases stayed unmatched. CDR1 and CDR2 (germline): SEHNR, FQNEAQ (reference sequence). CDR3 sequence: CARTGLADNEQFF. The CDR3 DNA is TGTGCCAGGACGGGACTAGCGGACAATGAGCAGTTCTTC. Together with reference TRBV7-9 and TRBJ2-1, the CDR3 gives the full variable domain: DTGVSQNPRHKITKRGQNVTFRCDPISEHNRLYWYRQTLGQGPEFLTYFQNEAQLEKSRLLSDRFSAERPKGSFSTLEIQRTEQGDSAMYLCARTGLADNEQFFGPGTRLTVL.

The chain joins TRBV21-1 to TRBJ2-7; TRBD1 is the table's D call, not checked against the DNA. TRBV21-1 is designated a pseudogene. The CDR3 totals 15 residues. CDR3 coding DNA: TGTGCCAGCAGCGCTTGGGACAGGGGATCCAGCGAGCAGTACTTC. Translating gives CASSAWDRGSSEQYF.

V gene TRBV6-1 combines with J gene TRBJ1-5; TRBD1 agrees at 8 bases. The CDR3 loop spans 13 amino acids. V was pared by 11 bases and J by 4 bases, with 7 bases of the junction left unmatched. Per germline, CDR1 MNHNS and CDR2 SASEGT. The CDR3 DNA follows: TGTGCCGTCCAGGGGGCGAGGAATCAGCCCCAGCATTTT. It encodes CAVQGARNQPQHF.

This clone was picked up one time. This chain uses TRBV7-3 with TRBJ2-2, with 9 bases lining up with TRBD1. In germline, CDR1 is SGHTA, CDR2 FQGTGA. With 5 bases clipped from V and 4 bases from J, the junction kept 5 bases outside the gene matches. CDR3 length equals 15 residues. The CDR3 DNA follows: TGTGCCAGCAGCGTACAGGGGGCGGCCACCGGGGAGCTGTTTTTT. Its translation: CASSVQGAATGELFF.

J is TRBJ2-7 and V is TRBV19, with 12 bases matching TRBD1. Per germline, CDR1 LNHDA and CDR2 SQIVND (reference sequence). J lost 6 bases, V lost 6 bases, and 9 bases had no gene match. This CDR3 is built from 15 residues. CDR3 protein: CASSRPGQGAFEQYF. In DNA form, the CDR3 reads TGTGCCAGTAGCCGACCGGGACAGGGGGCGTTCGAGCAGTACTTC.

V and J are TRBV5-1 and TRBJ2-5; D not certain. This CDR3 contains 11 residues. Looked up from germline, CDR1 is SGHRS and CDR2 is YFSETQ. Trimming stripped 4 bases from V and 1 base from J, with 2 bases between. CDR3 sequence (DNA): TGCGCCAGCAGCACCCAAGAGACCCAGTACTTC. Its translation is CASSTQETQYF.

CDR3 region: CASSYSRISGTEAFF. The CDR3, as DNA: TGTGCCAGCAGTTACTCCCGAATTAGCGGGACTGAAGCTTTCTTT. V gene TRBV6-6 combines with J gene TRBJ1-1, with unresolved D. CDR1 is MNHNY, CDR2 SVGAGI, per germline (reference sequence). Trimming took 0 bases from V and 5 from J, leaving 13 bases between them. This CDR3 contains 15 residues.

Concerning this clone: Other DNA sequences within the sample encode an identical CDR3. This sequence joins TRBV30 and TRBJ1-3; TRBD1 aligns across 8 bases. Germline loops: CDR1 GTSNPN, CDR2 SVGIG (reference sequence). This CDR3 has 15 amino acids. Losses at the gene ends were 2 bases for V and 0 bases for J; bases not matched to a gene: 3. CDR3 protein: CAWSPGTGSGNTIYF. CDR3 nucleotide sequence: TGTGCCTGGAGTCCCGGGACAGGCTCTGGAAACACCATATATTTT.

CDR3 in DNA: TGTGCCAGCAGCTTAGATCCGTACGAGCAGTACTTC. Amino acid sequence: CASSLDPYEQYF. The chain couples TRBV7-9 to TRBJ2-7; D not certain. Germline lookup yields CDR1 SEHNR and CDR2 FQNEAQ (reference sequence). This CDR3 spans 12 amino acids. Trimming took off 1 base at V and 4 bases at J, with 5 bases between the two ends.

The chain joins TRBV7-2 to TRBJ2-4; possible D gene TRBD2, 6 bases. Trimming shortened V by 3 bases and J by 9 bases, and 15 bases separated the two germline ends. From germline, CDR1 is SGHTA and CDR2 FQGNSA. The CDR3 loop spans 14 amino acids. CDR3 residues: CASSLGGGSAIQYF. DNA of the CDR3: TGTGCCAGCAGCTTGGGTGGGGGGTCGGCCATTCAGTACTTC. Full variable domain (rest looked up from reference TRBV7-2 and TRBJ2-4): GAGVSQSPSNKVTEKGKDVELRCDPISGHTALYWYRQSLGQGLEFLIYFQGNSAPDKSGLPSDRFSAERTGGSVSTLTIQRTQQEDSAVYLCASSLGGGSAIQYFGAGTRLSVL.

The V gene is TRBV12-5, the J gene TRBJ1-1, with D perhaps TRBD1 (5 bases). The CDR3 has 13 residues. Trimming shortened V by 3 bases and J by 3 bases, and 8 bases separated the two germline ends. CDR1 and CDR2 from the germline V gene are LGHNT and FRNRAP. As DNA, the CDR3 is TGTGCTAGTGGTTTCTCGACAGACACTGAAGCTTTCTTT. This encodes CASGFSTDTEAFF.